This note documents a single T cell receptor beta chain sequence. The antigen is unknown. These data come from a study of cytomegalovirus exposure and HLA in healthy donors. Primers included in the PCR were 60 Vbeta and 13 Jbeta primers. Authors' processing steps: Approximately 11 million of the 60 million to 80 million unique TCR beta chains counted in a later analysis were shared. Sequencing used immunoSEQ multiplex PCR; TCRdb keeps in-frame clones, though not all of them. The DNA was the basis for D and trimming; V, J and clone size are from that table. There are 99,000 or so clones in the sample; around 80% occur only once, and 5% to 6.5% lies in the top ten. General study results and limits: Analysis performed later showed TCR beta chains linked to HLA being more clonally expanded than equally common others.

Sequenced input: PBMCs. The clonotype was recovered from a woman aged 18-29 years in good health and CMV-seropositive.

The CDR3 spells CASSVVAGELFF. The CDR3 DNA follows: TGTGCCAGCAGCGTAGTAGCCGGGGAGCTGTTTTTT. The V call is TRBV9, the J call TRBJ2-2; D is uncertain. The CDR3 runs to 12 residues. Trimming stripped 0 bases from V and 6 bases from J, with 3 bases between. CDR1 and CDR2 (germline): SGDLS, YYNGEE.